This T cell receptor beta chain is from a study of blood T cell repertoires in COVID-19. Turning to the study itself: The cDNA or gDNA used as material had been derived from T cells, B-cell-depleted T cells, or PBMCs.

How the authors handled the data: Nucleated cell counts were estimated from reference gene primer amplification. Data came from immunoSEQ multiplex PCR; TCRdb stores just in-frame clones and leaves some out. D and trimming come from the DNA, and the V and J calls and clone size come from that table. The table shows about 270,000 clones, with about 90% occurring only once. The receptor comes from a woman in her twenties or thirties with COVID-19, enrolled during active disease. Sequencing was performed on peripheral blood.

For the CDR3, the DNA is TGTGCCAGCACCTTAACAGGGGGCAATTCACCCCTCCACTTT. Residues: CASTLTGGNSPLHF. V usage is TRBV2 and J usage is TRBJ1-6, with 9 bases aligning to TRBD1. This CDR3 is 14 amino acids long. J was trimmed by 7 bases and V by 7 bases; bases with no gene match: 5. CDR1 is SNHLY, CDR2 FYNNEI, per germline.